The clone carrying this T cell receptor (beta chain) was seen more than once but under ten times. Some clones are missing from TCRdb's copy, which holds only in-frame ones; the method was immunoSEQ multiplex PCR. Found here are tens of thousands of clones, 80% to 90% of them singletons; the top ten hold roughly 2%. In germline, CDR1 is SGDLS, CDR2 YYNGEE. The germline V and J ends were trimmed by 0 bases and 0 bases, with 7 bases remaining between them. The CDR3 spans 14 residues. The data were obtained in a study of OX40 agonist ivuxolimab in advanced cancers. At the level of the study: Having had anti-PD-1, anti-PD-L1 or anti-CTLA-4 therapy before was allowed, and roughly 38% had some.

The chain couples TRBV9 to TRBJ2-7, with no clear D. This TCR was sampled from an adult with an advanced solid tumor such as melanoma, head and neck, liver or kidney cancer. Specimen: CD4+ or CD8+ T cells sorted from blood, collected in a trial of the OX40 agonist ivuxolimab. In nucleotides, the CDR3 is TGTGCCAGCAGCGTAGGTACAAACTCCTACGAGCAGTACTTC. This gives the protein CASSVGTNSYEQYF.